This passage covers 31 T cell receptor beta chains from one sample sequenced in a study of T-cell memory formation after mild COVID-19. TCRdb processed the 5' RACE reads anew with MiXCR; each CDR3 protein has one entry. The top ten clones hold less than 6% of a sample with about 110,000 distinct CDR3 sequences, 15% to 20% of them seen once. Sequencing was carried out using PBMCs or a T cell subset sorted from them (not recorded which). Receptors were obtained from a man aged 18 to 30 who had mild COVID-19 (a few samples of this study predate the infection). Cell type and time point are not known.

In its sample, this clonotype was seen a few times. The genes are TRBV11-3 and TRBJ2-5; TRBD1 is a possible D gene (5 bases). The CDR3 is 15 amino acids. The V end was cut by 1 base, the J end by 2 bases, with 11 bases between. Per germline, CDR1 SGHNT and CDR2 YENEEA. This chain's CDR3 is CASSLAGQLQETQYF. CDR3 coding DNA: TGTGCCAGCAGCTTAGCAGGACAACTACAAGAGACCCAGTACTTC.

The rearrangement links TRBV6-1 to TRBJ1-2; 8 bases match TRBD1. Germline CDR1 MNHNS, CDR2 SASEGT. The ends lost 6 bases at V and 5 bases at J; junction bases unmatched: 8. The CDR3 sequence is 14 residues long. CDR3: CASSLTGDLYGYTF. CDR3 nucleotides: TGTGCCAGCAGCTTGACAGGGGATCTGTATGGCTACACCTTC.

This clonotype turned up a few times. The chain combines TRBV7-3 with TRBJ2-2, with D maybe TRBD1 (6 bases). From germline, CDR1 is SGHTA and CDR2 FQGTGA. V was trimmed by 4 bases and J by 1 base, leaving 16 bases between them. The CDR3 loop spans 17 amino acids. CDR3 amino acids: CASSSTLATGNTGELFF. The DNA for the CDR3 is TGTGCCAGCAGCTCAACCCTTGCGACAGGGAACACCGGGGAGCTGTTTTTT.

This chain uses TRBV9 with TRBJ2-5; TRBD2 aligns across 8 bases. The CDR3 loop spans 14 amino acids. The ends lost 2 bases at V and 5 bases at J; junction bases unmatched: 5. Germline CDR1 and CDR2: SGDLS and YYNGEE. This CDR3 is CASSVGGGRETQYF. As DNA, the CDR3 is TGTGCCAGCAGCGTTGGCGGGGGGAGGGAGACCCAGTACTTC.

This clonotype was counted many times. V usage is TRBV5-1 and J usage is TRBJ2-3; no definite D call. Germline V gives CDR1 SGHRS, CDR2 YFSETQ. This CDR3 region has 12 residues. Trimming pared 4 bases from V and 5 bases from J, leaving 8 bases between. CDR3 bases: TGCGCCAGCAGCCCATTGGGAGATACGCAGTATTTT. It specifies CASSPLGDTQYF. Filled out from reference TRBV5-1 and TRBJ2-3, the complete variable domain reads KAGVTQTPRYLIKTRGQQVTLSCSPISGHRSVSWYQQTPGQGLQFLFEYFSETQRNKGNFPGRFSGRQFSNSRSEMNVSTLELGDSALYLCASSPLGDTQYFGPGTRLTVL.

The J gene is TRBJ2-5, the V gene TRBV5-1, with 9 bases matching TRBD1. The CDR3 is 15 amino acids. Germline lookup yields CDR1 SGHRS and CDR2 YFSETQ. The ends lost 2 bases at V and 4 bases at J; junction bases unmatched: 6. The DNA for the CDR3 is TGCGCCAGCAGCTTAGGGACAGGGAGGGGAGAGACCCAGTACTTC. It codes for CASSLGTGRGETQYF. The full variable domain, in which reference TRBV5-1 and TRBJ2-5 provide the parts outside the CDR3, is KAGVTQTPRYLIKTRGQQVTLSCSPISGHRSVSWYQQTPGQGLQFLFEYFSETQRNKGNFPGRFSGRQFSNSRSEMNVSTLELGDSALYLCASSLGTGRGETQYFGPGTRLLVL.

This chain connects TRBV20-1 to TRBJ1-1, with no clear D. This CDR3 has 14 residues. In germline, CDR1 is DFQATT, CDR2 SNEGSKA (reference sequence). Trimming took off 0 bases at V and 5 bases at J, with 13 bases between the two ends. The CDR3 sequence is CSARDREGWTEAFF. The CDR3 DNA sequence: TGCAGTGCTAGAGATCGCGAAGGGTGGACTGAAGCTTTCTTT.

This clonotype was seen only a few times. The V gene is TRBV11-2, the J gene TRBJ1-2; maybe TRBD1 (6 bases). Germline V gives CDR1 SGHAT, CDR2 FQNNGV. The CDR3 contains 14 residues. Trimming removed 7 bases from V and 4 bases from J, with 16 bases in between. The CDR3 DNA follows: TGTGCCAGCATGAGAAGACGGACAGCCTATGGCTACACCTTC. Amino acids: CASMRRRTAYGYTF.

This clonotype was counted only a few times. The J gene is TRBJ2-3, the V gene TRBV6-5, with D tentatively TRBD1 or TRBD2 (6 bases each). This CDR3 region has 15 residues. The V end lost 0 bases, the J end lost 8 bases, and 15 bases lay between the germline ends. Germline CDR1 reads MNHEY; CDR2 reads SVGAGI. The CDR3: CASSYSTPGGGTQYF. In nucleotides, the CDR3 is TGTGCCAGCAGTTACTCGACCCCCGGGGGCGGTACGCAGTATTTT.

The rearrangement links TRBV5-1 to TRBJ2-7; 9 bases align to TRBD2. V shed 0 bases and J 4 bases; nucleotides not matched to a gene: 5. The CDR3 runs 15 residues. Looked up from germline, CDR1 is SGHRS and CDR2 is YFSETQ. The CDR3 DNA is TGCGCCAGCAGCTTGGTTAGCGGGGGAAATTACGAGCAGTACGTC. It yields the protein CASSLVSGGNYEQYV.

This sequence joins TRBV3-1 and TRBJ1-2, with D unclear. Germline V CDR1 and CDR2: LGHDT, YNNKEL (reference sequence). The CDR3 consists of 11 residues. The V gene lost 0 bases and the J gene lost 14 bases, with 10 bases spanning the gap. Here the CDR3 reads CASSQEVALTF. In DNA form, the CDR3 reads TGTGCCAGCAGCCAAGAGGTAGCTCTAACCTTC.

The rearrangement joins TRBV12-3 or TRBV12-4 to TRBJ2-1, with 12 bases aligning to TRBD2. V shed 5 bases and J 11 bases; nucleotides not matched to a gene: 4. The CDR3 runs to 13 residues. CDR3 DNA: TGTGCCAGCAGTCTGACTAGCGGGGGAAAGCAGTTCTTC. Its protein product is CASSLTSGGKQFF.

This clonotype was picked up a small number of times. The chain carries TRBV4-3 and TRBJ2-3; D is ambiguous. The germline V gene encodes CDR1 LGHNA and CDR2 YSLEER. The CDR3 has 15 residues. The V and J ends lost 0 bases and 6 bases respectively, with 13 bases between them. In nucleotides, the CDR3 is TGCGCCAGCAGCCAAGATATAGCTAGGCCTGATACGCAGTATTTT. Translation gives CASSQDIARPDTQYF.

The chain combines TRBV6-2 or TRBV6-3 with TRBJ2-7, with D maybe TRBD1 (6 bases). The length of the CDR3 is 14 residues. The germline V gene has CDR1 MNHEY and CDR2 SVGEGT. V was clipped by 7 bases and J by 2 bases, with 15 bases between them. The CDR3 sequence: CASTTRGWTYEQYF. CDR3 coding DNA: TGTGCCAGCACCACGAGGGGGTGGACCTACGAGCAGTACTTC.

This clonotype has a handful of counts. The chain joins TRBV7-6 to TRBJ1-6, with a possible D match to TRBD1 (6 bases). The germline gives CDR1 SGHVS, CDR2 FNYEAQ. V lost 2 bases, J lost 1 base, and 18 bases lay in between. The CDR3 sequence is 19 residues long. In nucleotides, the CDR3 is TGTGCCAGCAGCTTAAAGTCGCAGGGGCTGAGGTCCTATAATTCACCCCTCCACTTT. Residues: CASSLKSQGLRSYNSPLHF.

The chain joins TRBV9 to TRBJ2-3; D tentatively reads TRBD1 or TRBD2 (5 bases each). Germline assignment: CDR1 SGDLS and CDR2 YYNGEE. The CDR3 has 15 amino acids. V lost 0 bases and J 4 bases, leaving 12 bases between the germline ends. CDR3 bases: TGTGCCAGCAGCGTAGGGGGACCGGGATCAGATACGCAGTATTTT. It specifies CASSVGGPGSDTQYF.

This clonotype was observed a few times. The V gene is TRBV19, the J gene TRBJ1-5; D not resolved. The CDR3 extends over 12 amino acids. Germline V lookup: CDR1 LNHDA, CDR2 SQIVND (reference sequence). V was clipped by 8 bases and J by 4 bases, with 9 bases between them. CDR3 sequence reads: CASEAQNQPQHF. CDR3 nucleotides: TGTGCCAGTGAGGCGCAAAATCAGCCCCAGCATTTT.

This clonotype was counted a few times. The CDR3 DNA is TGTGCCAGCAGTTTCGCCAGGGCCACCGGGGAGCTGTTTTTT. This gives the protein CASSFARATGELFF. The rearrangement links TRBV12-3 or TRBV12-4 to TRBJ2-2; TRBD1 might be the D (5 bases). The length of the CDR3 is 14 residues. V was pared by 3 bases and J by 4 bases, with 9 bases between.

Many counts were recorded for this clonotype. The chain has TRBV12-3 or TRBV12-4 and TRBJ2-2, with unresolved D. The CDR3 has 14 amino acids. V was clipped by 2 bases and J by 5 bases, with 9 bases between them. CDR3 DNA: TGTGCCAGCAGTTTAAACAGACAAACCGGGGAGCTGTTTTTT. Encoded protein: CASSLNRQTGELFF.

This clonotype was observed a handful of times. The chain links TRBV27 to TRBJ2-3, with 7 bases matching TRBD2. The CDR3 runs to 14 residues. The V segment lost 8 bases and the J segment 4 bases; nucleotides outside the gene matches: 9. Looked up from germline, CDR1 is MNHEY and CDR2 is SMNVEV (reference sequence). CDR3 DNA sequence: TGTGCCAGCCGCGGACTAGTTCCCGCAGATACGCAGTATTTT. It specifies CASRGLVPADTQYF.

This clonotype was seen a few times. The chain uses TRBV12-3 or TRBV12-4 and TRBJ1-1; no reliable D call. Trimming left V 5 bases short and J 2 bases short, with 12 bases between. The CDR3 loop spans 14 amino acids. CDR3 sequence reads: CASSILRHNTEAFF. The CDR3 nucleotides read TGTGCCAGCAGTATCCTGCGCCACAACACTGAAGCTTTCTTT.

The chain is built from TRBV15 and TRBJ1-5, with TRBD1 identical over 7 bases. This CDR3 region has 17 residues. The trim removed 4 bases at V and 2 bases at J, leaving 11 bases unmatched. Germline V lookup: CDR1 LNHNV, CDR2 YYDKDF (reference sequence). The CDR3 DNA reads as TGTGCCACCAGCATCGGATTTACAGGGGAAGGCAATCAGCCCCAGCATTTT. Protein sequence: CATSIGFTGEGNQPQHF. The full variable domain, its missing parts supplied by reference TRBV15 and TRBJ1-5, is DAMVIQNPRYQVTQFGKPVTLSCSQTLNHNVMYWYQQKSSQAPKLLFHYYDKDFNNEADTPDNFQSRRPNTSFCFLDIRSPGLGDTAMYLCATSIGFTGEGNQPQHFGDGTRLSIL.

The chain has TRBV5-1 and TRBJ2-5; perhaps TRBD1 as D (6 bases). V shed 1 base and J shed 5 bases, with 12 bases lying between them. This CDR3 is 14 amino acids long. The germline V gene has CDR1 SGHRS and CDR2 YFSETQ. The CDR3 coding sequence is TGCGCCAGCAGCTTGAACACAGGGTCCGAGACCCAGTACTTC. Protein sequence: CASSLNTGSETQYF.

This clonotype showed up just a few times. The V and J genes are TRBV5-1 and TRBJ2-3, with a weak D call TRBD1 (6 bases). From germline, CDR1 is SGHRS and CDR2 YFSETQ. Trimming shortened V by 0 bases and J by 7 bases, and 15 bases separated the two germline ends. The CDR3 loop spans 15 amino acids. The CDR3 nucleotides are TGCGCCAGCAGCTTGGAGGCAGGGGTATTAAATACGCAGTATTTT. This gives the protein CASSLEAGVLNTQYF.

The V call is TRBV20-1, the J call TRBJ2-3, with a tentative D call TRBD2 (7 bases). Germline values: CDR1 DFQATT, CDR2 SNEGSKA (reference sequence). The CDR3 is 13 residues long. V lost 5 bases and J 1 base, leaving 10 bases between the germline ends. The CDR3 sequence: CSAVGGRTDTQYF. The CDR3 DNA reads TGCAGTGCTGTCGGGGGGCGCACAGATACGCAGTATTTT.

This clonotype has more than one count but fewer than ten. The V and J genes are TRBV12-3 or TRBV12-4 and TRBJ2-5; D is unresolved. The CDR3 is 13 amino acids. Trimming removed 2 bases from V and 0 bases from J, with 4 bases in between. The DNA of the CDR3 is TGTGCCAGCAGTTTACCGAACCAAGAGACCCAGTACTTC. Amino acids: CASSLPNQETQYF.

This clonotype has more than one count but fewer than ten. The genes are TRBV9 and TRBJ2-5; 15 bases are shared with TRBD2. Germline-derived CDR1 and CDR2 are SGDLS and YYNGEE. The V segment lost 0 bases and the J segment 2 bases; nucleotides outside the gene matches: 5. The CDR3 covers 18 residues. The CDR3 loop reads CASSVGPGLAGGQETQYF. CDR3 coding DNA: TGTGCCAGCAGCGTAGGGCCGGGACTAGCGGGGGGACAAGAGACCCAGTACTTC.

CDR3 region: CATTGDLNTEAFF. CDR3 bases: TGTGCTACAACGGGGGACTTGAACACTGAAGCTTTCTTT. V and J are TRBV2 and TRBJ1-1; TRBD1 is a possible D gene (5 bases). The CDR3 totals 13 residues. The germline V gene encodes CDR1 SNHLY and CDR2 FYNNEI.

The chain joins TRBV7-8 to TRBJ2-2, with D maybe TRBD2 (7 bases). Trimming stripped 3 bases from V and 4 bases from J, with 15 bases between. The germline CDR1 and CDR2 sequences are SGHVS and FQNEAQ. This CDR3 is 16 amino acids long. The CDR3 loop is CASSFGGGGVTGELFF. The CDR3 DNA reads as TGTGCCAGCAGCTTCGGAGGGGGGGGGGTCACCGGGGAGCTGTTTTTT.

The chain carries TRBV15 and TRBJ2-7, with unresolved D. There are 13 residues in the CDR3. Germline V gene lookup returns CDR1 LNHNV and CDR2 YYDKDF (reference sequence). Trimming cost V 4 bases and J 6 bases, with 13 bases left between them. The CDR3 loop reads CATSMVLGVEQYF. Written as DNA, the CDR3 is TGTGCCACCAGCATGGTTCTGGGTGTCGAGCAGTACTTC.

The CDR3 sequence is CASSREAGVDQPQHF. CDR3 nucleotide sequence: TGTGCCAGCAGCAGAGAAGCAGGGGTCGACCAGCCCCAGCATTTT. This chain joins TRBV27 and TRBJ1-5, with D possibly being TRBD1 (6 bases). V lost 6 bases, J lost 7 bases, and 19 bases lay in between. CDR1 and CDR2 (germline): MNHEY, SMNVEV (reference sequence). This CDR3 region has 15 residues.